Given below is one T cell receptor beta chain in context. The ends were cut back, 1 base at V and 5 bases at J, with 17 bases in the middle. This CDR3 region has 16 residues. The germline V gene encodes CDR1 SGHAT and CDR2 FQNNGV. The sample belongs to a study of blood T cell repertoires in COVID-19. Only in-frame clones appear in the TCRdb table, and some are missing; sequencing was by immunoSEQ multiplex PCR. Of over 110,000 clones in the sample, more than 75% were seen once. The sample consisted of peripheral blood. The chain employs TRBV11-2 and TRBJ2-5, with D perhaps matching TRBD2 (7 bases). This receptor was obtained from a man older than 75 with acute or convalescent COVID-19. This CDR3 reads CASSLGTGGRGETQYF. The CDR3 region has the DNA TGTGCCAGCAGCTTAGGGACCGGGGGGCGGGGCGAGACCCAGTACTTC.